This passage covers 17 T cell receptor beta chains from one sample sequenced in a study of shared clonotypes between healthy human individuals. Sequencing was performed with immunoSEQ multiplex PCR; in TCRdb, only in-frame clones are kept and a portion is missing. The table records 850,000 to 1,100,000 clones, around three quarters of them present only once. The sample taken for sequencing was memory CD4+ T cells from PBMCs. Sample subset: CD45RA-negative fraction. The receptor source for this set is a man aged 18 to 29 in good health. Some clones in this sample may be carry-over from other donors' samples.

The rearrangement uses TRBV7-8 and TRBJ1-4; D ambiguous. The CDR3 has 14 residues. Trimming shortened V by 5 bases and J by 8 bases, and 15 bases separated the two germline ends. Germline assignment: CDR1 SGHVS and CDR2 FQNEAQ. CDR3 sequence (DNA): TGTGCCAGCAGCCGGCGGGGTGGTGAGGAAAAACTGTTTTTT. Residues: CASSRRGGEEKLFF.

This clone was observed once. The CDR3 protein is CASSQVRDYSYEQYF. The CDR3 DNA is TGCGCCAGCAGCCAAGTACGGGATTACTCCTACGAGCAGTACTTC. V is TRBV4-3 and J is TRBJ2-7, with D perhaps TRBD2 (5 bases). The CDR3 runs to 15 residues. Germline V gene sequence: CDR1 LGHNA, CDR2 YSLEER. The V gene lost 1 base and the J gene lost 0 bases, with 10 bases spanning the gap.

CDR3 DNA sequence: TGTGCCAGCAGTAAGACAGCTGAGGGCGGGGAGCTGTTTTTT. As protein: CASSKTAEGGELFF. This chain joins TRBV5-4 and TRBJ2-2, with D perhaps assigned TRBD1 or TRBD2 (5 bases each). The germline V and J ends were trimmed by 5 bases and 7 bases, with 15 bases remaining between them. The length of the CDR3 is 14 residues. The V gene's germline CDR1 is SGHNT and CDR2 YYREEE (reference sequence).

The DNA for the CDR3 is TGCAGCGTCCTCGGTGGAGGGGGGGGAGAGACCCAGTACTTC. Translated: CSVLGGGGGETQYF. The chain links TRBV29-1 to TRBJ2-5, with D perhaps TRBD2 (7 bases). Germline CDR1 SQVTM, CDR2 ANQGSEA. This CDR3 spans 14 amino acids. Trimming removed 6 bases from V and 4 bases from J, with 18 bases in between.

This clone appeared a single time. V gene TRBV6-5 combines with J gene TRBJ2-1; D unclear. CDR3 length: 11 amino acids. Germline CDR1 MNHEY, CDR2 SVGAGI. V was trimmed by 6 bases and J by 6 bases, leaving 6 bases between them. CDR3 bases: TGTGCCAGCAGATCGGGCAATGAGCAGTTCTTC. Translated, it gives CASRSGNEQFF.

The DNA of the CDR3 is TGTGCCAGCAGTTCGCTTTTAGGGACCGGGGAGCTGTTTTTT. The encoded protein is CASSSLLGTGELFF. This chain connects TRBV28 to TRBJ2-2; unclear D gene. The V end lost 4 bases, the J end lost 5 bases, and 11 bases lay between the germline ends. The CDR3 runs 14 residues. Germline V gives CDR1 MDHEN, CDR2 SYDVKM.

This chain links TRBV7-9 with TRBJ2-7; 9 bases align to TRBD2. The CDR3 consists of 15 residues. CDR1 is SEHNR and CDR2 is FQNEAQ in the germline V gene (reference sequence). The V segment lost 5 bases and the J segment 3 bases; nucleotides outside the gene matches: 8. The CDR3 DNA is TGTGCCAGCAGCACCGGGGTAGCGGGGGTCTACGAGCAGTACTTC. It is translated as CASSTGVAGVYEQYF.

This clone was seen a few times. CDR3 amino acids: CASGLTSSYNEQFF. The CDR3 DNA reads as TGTGCCAGCGGGCTGACCAGCTCCTACAATGAGCAGTTCTTC. The chain links TRBV6-6 to TRBJ2-1; no firm D call. Trimming left V 8 bases short and J 0 bases short, with 11 bases between. CDR3 size: 14 residues. In germline, CDR1 is MNHNY, CDR2 SVGAGI (reference sequence).

There are a few counts of this clone. The V gene is TRBV28, the J gene TRBJ1-6; D is uncertain. Trimming left V 4 bases short and J 8 bases short, with 15 bases between. From germline, CDR1 is MDHEN and CDR2 SYDVKM. The CDR3 length is 15 residues. The CDR3 loop reads CASSSAASMDSPLHF. In DNA form, the CDR3 reads TGTGCCAGCAGTTCCGCCGCTTCGATGGATTCACCCCTCCACTTT.

A few counts support this clone. The rearrangement uses TRBV11-2 and TRBJ2-7, with 7 bases lining up with TRBD1. Germline values: CDR1 SGHAT, CDR2 FQNNGV. CDR3 length: 17 residues. The ends lost 2 bases at V and 2 bases at J; junction bases unmatched: 12. The CDR3 here is CASSLPPRDSGPYEQYF. The CDR3, as DNA: TGTGCCAGCAGCTTACCGCCCCGGGACAGTGGTCCCTACGAGCAGTACTTC.

The chain joins TRBV7-3 to TRBJ2-2, with D unclear. Trimming pared 2 bases from V and 6 bases from J, leaving 7 bases between. The germline V gene has CDR1 SGHTA and CDR2 FQGTGA. This CDR3 region has 13 residues. The CDR3 region is CASSLGSPGELFF. CDR3 nucleotides: TGTGCCAGCAGCTTAGGCTCCCCCGGGGAGCTGTTTTTT.

For this clone: With only one base between it and a far larger clone, this is likely a read error. Other DNA sequences in this sample translate to the same CDR3. V usage is TRBV30 and J usage is TRBJ2-2; D is possibly TRBD2 (5 bases). From germline, CDR1 is GTSNPN and CDR2 SVGIG (reference sequence). The CDR3 runs 15 residues. V gave up 0 bases and J gave up 5 bases, with 13 bases separating them. CDR3 amino acids: CAWSVKPRDTGELFF. The CDR3 coding sequence is TGTGCCTGGAGTGTAAAACCCCGGGATACCGGGGAGCTGTTTTTT.

Of note for this clone: Other DNA sequences within the sample encode an identical CDR3. The chain employs TRBV20-1 and TRBJ2-5; D is uncertain. The CDR3 totals 10 residues. Germline CDR1 reads DFQATT; CDR2 reads SNEGSKA (reference sequence). Trimming stripped 3 bases from V and 5 bases from J, with 4 bases between. This chain's CDR3 is CSASLETQYF. For the CDR3, the DNA is TGCAGTGCTAGTTTGGAGACCCAGTACTTC.

The J gene is TRBJ2-3, the V gene TRBV6-1, with D unresolved. Germline CDR1 MNHNS, CDR2 SASEGT. The CDR3 length is 15 residues. The V end was cut by 0 bases, the J end by 2 bases, with 9 bases between. This chain's CDR3 is CASSEAAQSTDTQYF. CDR3 DNA sequence: TGTGCCAGCAGTGAAGCCGCTCAGTCCACAGATACGCAGTATTTT.

The rearrangement links TRBV7-2 to TRBJ2-1, with D hard to call. The CDR3 is made up of 11 amino acids. Trimming removed 5 bases from V and 10 bases from J, with 9 bases in between. CDR1 is SGHTA, CDR2 FQGNSA, per germline. CDR3 sequence (DNA): TGTGCCAGCAGCCCTTTTGGAGAGCAGTTCTTC. It translates to CASSPFGEQFF.

Written as DNA, the CDR3 is TGTGCCAGCAGCTTAGATCCGGGCAGGGGGAACACTGAAGCTTTCTTT. Translating it yields CASSLDPGRGNTEAFF. The gene calls are TRBV11-2 and TRBJ1-1; maybe TRBD1 (6 bases). Germline V CDR1 and CDR2: SGHAT, FQNNGV. The CDR3 extends over 16 amino acids. Trimming pared 0 bases from V and 1 base from J, leaving 12 bases between.

This sequence joins TRBV10-3 and TRBJ2-5; perhaps TRBD2 as D (6 bases). Germline V gene data show CDR1 as ENHRY and CDR2 as SYGVKD. The CDR3 spans 14 residues. The V end was cut by 4 bases, the J end by 3 bases, with 12 bases between. The chain's CDR3 is CAISGGGTEETQYF. The CDR3, as DNA: TGTGCCATCAGTGGGGGCGGGACCGAAGAGACCCAGTACTTC.